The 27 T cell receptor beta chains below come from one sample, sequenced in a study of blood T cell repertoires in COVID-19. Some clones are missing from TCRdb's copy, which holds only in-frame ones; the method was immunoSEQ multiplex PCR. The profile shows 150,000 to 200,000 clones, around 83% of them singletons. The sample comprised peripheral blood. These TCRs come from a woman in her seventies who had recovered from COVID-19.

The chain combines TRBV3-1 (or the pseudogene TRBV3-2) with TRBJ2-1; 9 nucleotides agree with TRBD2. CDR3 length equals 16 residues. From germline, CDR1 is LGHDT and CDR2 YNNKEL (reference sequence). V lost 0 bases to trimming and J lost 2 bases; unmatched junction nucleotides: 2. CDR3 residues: CASSQEPSGTYNEQFF. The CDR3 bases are TGTGCCAGCAGCCAAGAACCTAGCGGGACCTACAATGAGCAGTTCTTC.

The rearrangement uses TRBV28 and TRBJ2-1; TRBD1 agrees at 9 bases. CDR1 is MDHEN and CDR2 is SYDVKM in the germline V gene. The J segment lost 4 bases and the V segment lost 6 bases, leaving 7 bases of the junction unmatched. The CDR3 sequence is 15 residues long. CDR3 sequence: CASRPPGTGYNEQFF. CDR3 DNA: TGTGCCAGCAGACCCCCCGGGACAGGGTACAATGAGCAGTTCTTC.

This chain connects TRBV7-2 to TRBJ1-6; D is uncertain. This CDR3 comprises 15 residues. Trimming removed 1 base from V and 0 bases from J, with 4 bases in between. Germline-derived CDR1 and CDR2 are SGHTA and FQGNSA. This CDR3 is CASSLGSSYNSPLHF. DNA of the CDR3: TGTGCCAGCAGCTTAGGGAGCTCCTATAATTCACCCCTCCACTTT.

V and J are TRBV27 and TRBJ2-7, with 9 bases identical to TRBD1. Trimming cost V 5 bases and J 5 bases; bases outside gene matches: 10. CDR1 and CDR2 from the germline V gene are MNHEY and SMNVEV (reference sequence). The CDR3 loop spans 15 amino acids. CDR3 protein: CASSPGDREGHEQYF. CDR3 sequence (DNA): TGTGCCAGCAGTCCTGGGGACAGGGAGGGGCACGAGCAGTACTTC.

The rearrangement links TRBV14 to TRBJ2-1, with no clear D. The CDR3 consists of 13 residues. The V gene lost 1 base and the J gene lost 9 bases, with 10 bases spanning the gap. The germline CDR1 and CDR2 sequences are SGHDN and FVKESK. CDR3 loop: CASSQGALGEQFF. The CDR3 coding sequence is TGTGCCAGCAGCCAAGGGGCACTTGGTGAGCAGTTCTTC.

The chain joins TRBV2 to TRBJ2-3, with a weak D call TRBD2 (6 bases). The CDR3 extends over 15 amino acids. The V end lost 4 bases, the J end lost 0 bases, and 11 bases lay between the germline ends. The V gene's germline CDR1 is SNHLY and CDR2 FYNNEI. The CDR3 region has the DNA TGTGCCAGCAGTGGGGGAGGAAGGAGCACAGATACGCAGTATTTT. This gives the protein CASSGGGRSTDTQYF.

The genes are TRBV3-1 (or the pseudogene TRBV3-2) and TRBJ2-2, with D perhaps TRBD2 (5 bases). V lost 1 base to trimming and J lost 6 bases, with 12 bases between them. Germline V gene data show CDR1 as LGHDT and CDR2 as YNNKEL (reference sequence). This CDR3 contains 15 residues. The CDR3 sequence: CASSQGVGGAGELFF. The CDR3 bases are TGTGCCAGCAGCCAAGGTGTCGGAGGCGCCGGGGAGCTGTTTTTT.

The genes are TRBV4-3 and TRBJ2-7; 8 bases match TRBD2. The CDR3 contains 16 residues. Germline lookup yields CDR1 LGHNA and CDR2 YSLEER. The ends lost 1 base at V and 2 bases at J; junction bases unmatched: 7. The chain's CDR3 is CASSQVGAGGPYEQYF. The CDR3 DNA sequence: TGCGCCAGCAGCCAAGTTGGGGCGGGAGGCCCCTACGAGCAGTACTTC.

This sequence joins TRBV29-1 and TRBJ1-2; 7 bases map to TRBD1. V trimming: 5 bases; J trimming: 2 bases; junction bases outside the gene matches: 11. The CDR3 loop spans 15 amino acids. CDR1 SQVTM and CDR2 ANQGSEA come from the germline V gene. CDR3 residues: CSVRNRGVANYGYTF. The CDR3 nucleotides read TGCAGCGTTAGGAACAGGGGAGTGGCGAACTATGGCTACACCTTC. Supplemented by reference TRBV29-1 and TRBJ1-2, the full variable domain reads SAVISQKPSRDICQRGTSLTIQCQVDSQVTMMFWYRQQPGQSLTLIATANQGSEATYESGFVIDKFPISRPNLTFSTLTVSNMSPEDSSIYLCSVRNRGVANYGYTFGSGTRLTVV.

CDR3 amino acids: CSVVSGSGYEQYF. The CDR3, as DNA: TGCAGCGTTGTTAGCGGGAGTGGATACGAGCAGTACTTC. This chain uses TRBV29-1 with TRBJ2-7, with TRBD2 matching over 9 bases. V dropped 4 bases and J dropped 4; count of bases not matched to a gene: 5. CDR3 length equals 13 residues. Germline loops: CDR1 SQVTM, CDR2 ANQGSEA.

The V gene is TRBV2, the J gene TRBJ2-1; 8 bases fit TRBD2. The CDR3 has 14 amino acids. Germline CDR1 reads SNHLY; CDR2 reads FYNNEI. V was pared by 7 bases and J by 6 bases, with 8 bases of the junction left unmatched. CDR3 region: CASTLTGGPNEQFF. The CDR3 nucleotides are TGTGCCAGCACCCTTACGGGGGGGCCCAATGAGCAGTTCTTC.

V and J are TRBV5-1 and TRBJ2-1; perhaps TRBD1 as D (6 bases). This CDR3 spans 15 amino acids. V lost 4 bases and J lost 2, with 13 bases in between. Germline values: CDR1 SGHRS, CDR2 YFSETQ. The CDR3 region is CASSTGSGAYNEQFF. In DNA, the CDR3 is TGCGCCAGCAGCACCGGGTCAGGGGCCTACAATGAGCAGTTCTTC.

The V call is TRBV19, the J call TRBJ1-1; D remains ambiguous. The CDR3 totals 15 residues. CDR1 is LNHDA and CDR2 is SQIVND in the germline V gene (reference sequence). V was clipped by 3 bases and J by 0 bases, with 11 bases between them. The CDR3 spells CASSIGRALNTEAFF. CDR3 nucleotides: TGTGCCAGTAGTATTGGGCGGGCCCTGAACACTGAAGCTTTCTTT.

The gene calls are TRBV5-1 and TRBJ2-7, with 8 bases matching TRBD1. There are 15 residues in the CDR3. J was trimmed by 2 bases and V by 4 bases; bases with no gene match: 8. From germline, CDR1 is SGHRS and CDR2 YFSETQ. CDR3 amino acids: CASSKRDRRTYEQYF. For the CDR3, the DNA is TGCGCCAGCAGCAAACGGGACAGGAGGACCTACGAGCAGTACTTC.

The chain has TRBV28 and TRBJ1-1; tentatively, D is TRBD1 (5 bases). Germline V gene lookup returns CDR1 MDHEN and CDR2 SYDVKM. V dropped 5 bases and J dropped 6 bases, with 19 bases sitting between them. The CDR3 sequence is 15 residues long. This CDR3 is CASSKGPPFGPEAFF. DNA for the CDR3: TGTGCCAGCAGTAAGGGGCCCCCTTTTGGTCCTGAAGCTTTCTTT.

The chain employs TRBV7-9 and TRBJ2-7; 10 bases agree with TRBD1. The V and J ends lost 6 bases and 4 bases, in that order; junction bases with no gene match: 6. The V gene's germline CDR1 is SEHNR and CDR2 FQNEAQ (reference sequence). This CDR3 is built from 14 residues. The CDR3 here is CASSLWTGGYEQYF. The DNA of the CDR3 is TGTGCCAGCAGTCTGTGGACAGGGGGGTACGAGCAGTACTTC.

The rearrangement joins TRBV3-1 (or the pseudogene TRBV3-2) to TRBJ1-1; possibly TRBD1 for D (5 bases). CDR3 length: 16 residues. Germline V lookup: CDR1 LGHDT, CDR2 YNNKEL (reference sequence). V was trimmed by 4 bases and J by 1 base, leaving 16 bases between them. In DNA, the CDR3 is TGTGCCAGCAGCCCTAGCCGACGGGGGGGGAACACTGAAGCTTTCTTT. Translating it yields CASSPSRRGGNTEAFF.

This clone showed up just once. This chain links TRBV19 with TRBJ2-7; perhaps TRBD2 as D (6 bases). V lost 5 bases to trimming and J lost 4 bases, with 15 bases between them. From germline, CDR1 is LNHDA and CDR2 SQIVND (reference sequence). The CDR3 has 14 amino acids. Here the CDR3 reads CASSPGPEGYEQYF. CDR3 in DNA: TGTGCCAGTAGTCCCGGACCGGAGGGTTACGAGCAGTACTTC.

CDR3 amino acids: CAWGPWADTQYF. CDR3 bases: TGTGCCTGGGGGCCCTGGGCGGATACGCAGTATTTT. The V call is TRBV30, the J call TRBJ2-3; no reliable D call. The germline V gene encodes CDR1 GTSNPN and CDR2 SVGIG (reference sequence). This CDR3 is 12 amino acids long. V was clipped by 5 bases and J by 6 bases, with 12 bases between them.

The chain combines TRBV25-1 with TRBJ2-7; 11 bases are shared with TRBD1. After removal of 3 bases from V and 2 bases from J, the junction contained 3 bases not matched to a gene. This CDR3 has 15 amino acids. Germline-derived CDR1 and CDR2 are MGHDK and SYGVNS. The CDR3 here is CASSDSGQGAYEQYF. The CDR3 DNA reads TGTGCCAGCAGTGATTCGGGACAGGGGGCCTACGAGCAGTACTTC.

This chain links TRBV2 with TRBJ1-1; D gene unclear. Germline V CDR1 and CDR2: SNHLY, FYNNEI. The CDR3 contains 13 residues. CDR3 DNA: TGTTCAGCGGGTGTCCTTAGGGACACTGAAGCTTTCTTT. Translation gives CSAGVLRDTEAFF.

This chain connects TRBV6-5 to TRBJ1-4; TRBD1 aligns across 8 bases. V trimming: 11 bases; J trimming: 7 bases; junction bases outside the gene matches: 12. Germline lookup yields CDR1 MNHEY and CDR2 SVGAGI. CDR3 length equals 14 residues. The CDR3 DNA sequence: TGTGCCTCGTCAGGGGGCAATAATTTTGAAAAACTGTTTTTT. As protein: CASSGGNNFEKLFF.

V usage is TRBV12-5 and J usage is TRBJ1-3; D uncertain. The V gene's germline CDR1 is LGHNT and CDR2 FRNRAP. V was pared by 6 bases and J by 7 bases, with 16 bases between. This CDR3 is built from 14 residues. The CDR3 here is CASGARARVNTIYF. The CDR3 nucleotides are TGTGCTAGTGGCGCGAGGGCAAGAGTGAACACCATATATTTT.

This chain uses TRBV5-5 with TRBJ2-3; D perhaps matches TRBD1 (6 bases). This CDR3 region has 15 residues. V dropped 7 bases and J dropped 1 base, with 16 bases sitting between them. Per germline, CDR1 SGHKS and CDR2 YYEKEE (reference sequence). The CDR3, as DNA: TGTGCCAGCCTGCTGGGGGCCGGCGGCACAGATACGCAGTATTTT. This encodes CASLLGAGGTDTQYF.

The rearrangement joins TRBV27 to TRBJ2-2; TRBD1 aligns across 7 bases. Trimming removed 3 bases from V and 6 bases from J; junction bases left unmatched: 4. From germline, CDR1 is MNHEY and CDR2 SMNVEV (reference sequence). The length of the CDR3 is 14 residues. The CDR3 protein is CASSFTGDPGELFF. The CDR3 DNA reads TGTGCCAGCAGTTTTACAGGGGATCCCGGGGAGCTGTTTTTT.

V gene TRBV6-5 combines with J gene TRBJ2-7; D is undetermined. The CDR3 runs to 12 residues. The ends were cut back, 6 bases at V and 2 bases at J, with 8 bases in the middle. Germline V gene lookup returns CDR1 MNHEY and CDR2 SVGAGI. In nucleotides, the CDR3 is TGTGCCAGCAGGGGCGCAGCCTACGAGCAGTACTTC. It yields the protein CASRGAAYEQYF.

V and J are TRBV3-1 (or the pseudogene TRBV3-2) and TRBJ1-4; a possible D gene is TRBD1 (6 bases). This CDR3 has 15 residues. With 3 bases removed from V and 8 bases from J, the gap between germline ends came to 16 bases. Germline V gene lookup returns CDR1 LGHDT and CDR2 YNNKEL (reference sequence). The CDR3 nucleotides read TGTGCCAGCAGCCACTCTGCAGGGGACCGAGAAAAACTGTTTTTT. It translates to CASSHSAGDREKLFF.